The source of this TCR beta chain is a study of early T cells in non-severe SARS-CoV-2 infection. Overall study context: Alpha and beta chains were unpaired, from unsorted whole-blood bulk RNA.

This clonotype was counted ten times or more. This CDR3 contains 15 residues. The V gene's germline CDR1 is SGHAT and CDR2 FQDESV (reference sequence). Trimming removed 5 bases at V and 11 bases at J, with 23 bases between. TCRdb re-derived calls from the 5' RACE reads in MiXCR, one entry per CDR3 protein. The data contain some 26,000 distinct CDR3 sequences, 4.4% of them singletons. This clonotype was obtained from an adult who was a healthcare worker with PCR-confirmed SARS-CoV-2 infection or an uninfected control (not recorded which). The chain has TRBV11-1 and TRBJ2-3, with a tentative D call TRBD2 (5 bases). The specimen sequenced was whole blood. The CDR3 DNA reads TGTGCCAGCAGCGCCGACACGGGGAGTTTTCAGCGGCAGTATTTT. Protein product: CASSADTGSFQRQYF. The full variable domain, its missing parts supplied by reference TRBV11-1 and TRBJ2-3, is EAEVAQSPRYKITEKSQAVAFWCDPISGHATLYWYRQILGQGPELLVQFQDESVVDDSQLPKDRFSAERLKGVDSTLKIQPAELGDSAMYLCASSADTGSFQRQYFGPGTRLTVL.